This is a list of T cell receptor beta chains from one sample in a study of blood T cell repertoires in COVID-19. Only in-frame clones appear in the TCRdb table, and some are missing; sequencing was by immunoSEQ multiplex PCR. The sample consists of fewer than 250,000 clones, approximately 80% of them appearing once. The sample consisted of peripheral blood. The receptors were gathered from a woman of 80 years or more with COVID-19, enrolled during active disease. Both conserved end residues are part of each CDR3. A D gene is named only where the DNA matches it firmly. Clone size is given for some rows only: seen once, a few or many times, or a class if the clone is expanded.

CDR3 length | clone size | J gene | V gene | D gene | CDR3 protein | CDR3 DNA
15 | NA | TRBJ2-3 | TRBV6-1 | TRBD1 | CASSEWGTVTDTQYF | TGTGCCAGCAGTGAATGGGGGACAGTAACAGATACGCAGTATTTT
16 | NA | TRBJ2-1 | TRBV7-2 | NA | CASSPVRRGSPGEQFF | TGTGCCAGCAGCCCAGTAAGGCGGGGCTCTCCGGGTGAGCAGTTCTTC
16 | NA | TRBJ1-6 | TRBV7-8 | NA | CASSRDRSSYNSPLHF | TGTGCCAGCAGCCGAGACAGGAGCTCCTATAATTCACCCCTCCACTTT
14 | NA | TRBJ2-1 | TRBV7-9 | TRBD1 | CASSPLTGANEQFF | TGTGCCAGCAGCCCCTTGACAGGGGCTAATGAGCAGTTCTTC
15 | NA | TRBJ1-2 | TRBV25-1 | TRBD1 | CASSDSGTGAYGYTF | TGTGCCAGCAGTGATTCCGGGACAGGGGCCTATGGCTACACCTTC
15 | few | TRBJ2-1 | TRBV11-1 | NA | CASSLGVPSYNEQFF | TGTGCCAGCAGCTTAGGAGTACCCTCCTACAATGAGCAGTTCTTC
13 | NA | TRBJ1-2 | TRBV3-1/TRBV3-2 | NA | CASSPLTSGGYTF | TGTGCCAGCAGCCCTTTGACATCTGGGGGCTACACCTTC
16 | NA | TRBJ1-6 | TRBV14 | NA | CASSQKQGGRYSPLHF | TGTGCCAGCAGCCAGAAGCAGGGTGGTAGATATTCACCCCTCCACTTT
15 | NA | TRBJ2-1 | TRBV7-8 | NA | CASSSDGGSYNEQFF | TGTGCCAGCAGTTCCGACGGGGGCTCCTACAATGAGCAGTTCTTC
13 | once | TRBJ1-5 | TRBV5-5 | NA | CASSFSVGQPQHF | TGTGCCAGCAGCTTTAGCGTTGGCCAGCCCCAGCATTTT
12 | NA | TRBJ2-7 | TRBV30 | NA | CASKGVVEEQYF | TGTGCTTCTAAAGGGGTAGTGGAAGAGCAGTACTTC
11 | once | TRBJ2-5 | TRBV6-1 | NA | CASSEYVTQYF | TGTGCCAGCAGTGAATATGTGACCCAGTACTTC
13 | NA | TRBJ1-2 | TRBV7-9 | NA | CATSGQIFSVGTF | TGTGCCACTTCCGGACAGATATTCTCGGTGGGGACCTTC
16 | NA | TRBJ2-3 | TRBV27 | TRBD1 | CASRLAGQGRTDTQYF | TGTGCCAGCAGACTGGCAGGACAGGGACGCACAGATACGCAGTATTTT
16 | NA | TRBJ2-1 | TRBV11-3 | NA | CASSLGQGSSYNEQFF | TGTGCCAGCAGCTTAGGGCAGGGGAGCTCCTACAATGAGCAGTTCTTC
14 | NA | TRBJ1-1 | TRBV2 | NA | CASSGGGGDTEAFF | TGTGCCAGCAGTGGTGGGGGGGGCGACACTGAAGCTTTCTTT
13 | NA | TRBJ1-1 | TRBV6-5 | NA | CASSHLQGTEAFF | TGTGCCAGCAGCCATCTACAGGGAACTGAAGCTTTCTTT
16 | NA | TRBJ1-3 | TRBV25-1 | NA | CASSTRRGAFGNTIYF | TGTGCCAGCAGTACCCGACGAGGAGCGTTTGGAAACACCATATATTTT
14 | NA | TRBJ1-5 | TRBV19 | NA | CASSIKTAGQPQHF | TGTGCCAGTAGTATAAAAACGGCGGGACAGCCCCAGCATTTT
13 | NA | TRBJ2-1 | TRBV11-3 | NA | CASSLPSDNEQFF | TGTGCCAGCAGCCTCCCTTCAGACAATGAGCAGTTCTTC
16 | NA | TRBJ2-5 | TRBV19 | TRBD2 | CASSIERLAAKETQYF | TGTGCCAGTAGTATAGAAAGACTAGCGGCGAAAGAGACCCAGTACTTC
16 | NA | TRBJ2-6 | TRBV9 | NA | CASSVGGLSGANVLTF | TGTGCCAGCAGCGTAGGGGGGCTTTCTGGGGCCAACGTCCTGACTTTC
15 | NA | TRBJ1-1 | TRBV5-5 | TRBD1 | CASSVTQGAWTEAFF | TGTGCCAGCAGCGTTACCCAGGGGGCGTGGACTGAAGCTTTCTTT
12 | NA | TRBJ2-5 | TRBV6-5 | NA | CSEAEGEETQYF | TGTTCCGAAGCGGAAGGCGAAGAGACCCAGTACTTC
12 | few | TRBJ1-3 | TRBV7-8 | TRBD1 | CASSLAGQVGHF | TGTGCCAGCAGCTTAGCAGGACAGGTTGGGCATTTT
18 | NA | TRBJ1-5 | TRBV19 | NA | CASSKARQGSDSNQPQHF | TGTGCCAGTAGTAAGGCAAGGCAGGGTTCGGATAGCAATCAGCCCCAGCATTTT
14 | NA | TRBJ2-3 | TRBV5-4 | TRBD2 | CASSHGGAGDTQYF | TGTGCCAGCAGCCACGGGGGGGCCGGGGATACGCAGTATTTT
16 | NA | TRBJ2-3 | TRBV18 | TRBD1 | CASSPPTGGGTDTQYF | TGTGCCAGCTCACCGCCGACAGGGGGCGGCACAGATACGCAGTATTTT
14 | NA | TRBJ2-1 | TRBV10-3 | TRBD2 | CATRGVAGGNEQFF | TGTGCCACTAGAGGAGTAGCGGGGGGGAATGAGCAGTTCTTC
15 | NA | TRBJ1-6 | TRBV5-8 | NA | CASSRWTSGSSPLHF | TGTGCCAGCAGCCGTTGGACCTCGGGGAGTTCACCCCTCCACTTT
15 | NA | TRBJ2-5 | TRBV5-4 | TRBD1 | CASSHSGGAGETQYF | TGTGCCAGCAGCCATTCAGGGGGCGCAGGAGAGACCCAGTACTTC
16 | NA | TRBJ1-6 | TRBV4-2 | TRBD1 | CASSQGQGLKDSPLHF | TGTGCCAGCAGCCAAGGACAGGGGTTAAAAGATTCACCCCTCCACTTT
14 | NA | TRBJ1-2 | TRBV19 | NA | CASSIAGFNYGYTF | TGTGCCAGTAGTATAGCCGGGTTTAACTATGGCTACACCTTC
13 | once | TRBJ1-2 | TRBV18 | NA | CASSPTAPYGYTF | TGTGCCAGCTCACCCACAGCCCCCTATGGCTACACCTTC
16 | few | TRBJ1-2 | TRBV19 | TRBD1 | CASSISRGQGHYGYTF | TGTGCCAGTAGTATTTCGCGGGGACAGGGACACTATGGCTACACCTTC
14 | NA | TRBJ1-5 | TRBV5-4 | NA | CASSLPGENQPQHF | TGTGCCAGCAGCCTCCCAGGGGAGAATCAGCCCCAGCATTTT
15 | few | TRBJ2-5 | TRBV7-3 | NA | CASSPRDITKETQYF | TGTGCCAGCAGCCCACGGGACATAACTAAAGAGACCCAGTACTTC
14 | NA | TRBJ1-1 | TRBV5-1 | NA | CASRMEGGDTEAFF | TGCGCCAGCAGGATGGAAGGGGGGGACACTGAAGCTTTCTTT
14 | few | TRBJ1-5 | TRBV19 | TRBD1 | CASSQGTGNQPQHF | TGTGCCAGTTCACAGGGGACTGGCAATCAGCCCCAGCATTTT
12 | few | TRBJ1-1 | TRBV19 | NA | CASSLGPTEAFF | TGTGCCAGTAGTTTGGGGCCCACTGAAGCTTTCTTT
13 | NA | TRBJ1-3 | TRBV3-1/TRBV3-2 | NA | CASSQLRGNTIYF | TGTGCCAGCAGCCAACTTCGGGGAAACACCATATATTTT
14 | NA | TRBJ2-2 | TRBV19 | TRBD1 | CASSPYRGTGELFF | TGTGCCAGTAGTCCGTACAGGGGGACCGGGGAGCTGTTTTTT
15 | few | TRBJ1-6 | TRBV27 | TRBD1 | CATGGGTGGVGALHF | TGTGCCACCGGTGGCGGGACAGGCGGCGTAGGGGCCCTCCACTTT
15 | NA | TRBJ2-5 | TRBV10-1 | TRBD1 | CASSIGTAGQETQYF | TGCGCCAGCAGTATCGGGACAGCTGGGCAAGAGACCCAGTACTTC
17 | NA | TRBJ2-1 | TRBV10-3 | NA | CAISGAILWVRENEQFF | TGTGCCATCAGTGGGGCAATATTATGGGTAAGAGAGAATGAGCAGTTCTTC
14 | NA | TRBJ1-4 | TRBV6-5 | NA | CASSPGRGGEKLFF | TGTGCCAGCTCACCAGGAAGGGGTGGAGAAAAACTGTTTTTT
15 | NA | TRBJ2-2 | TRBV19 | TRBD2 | CASSIRGDGTGELFF | TGTGCCAGTAGTATTCGGGGGGATGGAACCGGGGAGCTGTTTTTT
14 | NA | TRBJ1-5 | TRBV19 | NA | CASRAAGGDQPQHF | TGTGCCAGTAGAGCCGCGGGGGGTGATCAGCCCCAGCATTTT
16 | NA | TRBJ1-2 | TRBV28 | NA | CASSSGIRGFNYGYTF | TGTGCCAGCAGTTCCGGGATCCGGGGGTTTAACTATGGCTACACCTTC
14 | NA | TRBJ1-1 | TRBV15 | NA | CATSRDTGNTEAFF | TGTGCCACCAGCAGGGACACAGGGAACACTGAAGCTTTCTTT
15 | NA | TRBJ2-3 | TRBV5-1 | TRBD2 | CASSLETSGGDTQYF | TGCGCCAGCAGCTTGGAGACTAGCGGGGGTGATACGCAGTATTTT
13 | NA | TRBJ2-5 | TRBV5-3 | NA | CARNGPRAETQYF | TGTGCCAGAAATGGGCCTCGCGCGGAGACCCAGTACTTC